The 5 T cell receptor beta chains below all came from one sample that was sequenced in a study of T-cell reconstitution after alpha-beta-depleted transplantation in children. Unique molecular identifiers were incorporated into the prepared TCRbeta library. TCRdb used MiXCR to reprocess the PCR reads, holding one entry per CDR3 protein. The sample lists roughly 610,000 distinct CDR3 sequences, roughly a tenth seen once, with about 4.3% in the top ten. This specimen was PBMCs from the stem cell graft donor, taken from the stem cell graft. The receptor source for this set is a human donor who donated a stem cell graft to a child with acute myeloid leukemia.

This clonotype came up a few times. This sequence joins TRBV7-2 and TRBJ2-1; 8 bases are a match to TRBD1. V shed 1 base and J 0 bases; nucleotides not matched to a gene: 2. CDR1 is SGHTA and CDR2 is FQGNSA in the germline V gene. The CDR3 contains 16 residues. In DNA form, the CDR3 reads TGTGCCAGCAGCTTAGGGGACAGGAGCTCCTACAATGAGCAGTTCTTC. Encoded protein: CASSLGDRSSYNEQFF.

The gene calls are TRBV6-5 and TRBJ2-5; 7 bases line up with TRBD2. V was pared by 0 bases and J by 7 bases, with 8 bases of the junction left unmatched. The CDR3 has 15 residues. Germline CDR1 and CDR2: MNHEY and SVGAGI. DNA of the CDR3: TGTGCCAGCAGTTACTCCAGGGATGGGGGGGGGACCCAGTACTTC. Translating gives CASSYSRDGGGTQYF.

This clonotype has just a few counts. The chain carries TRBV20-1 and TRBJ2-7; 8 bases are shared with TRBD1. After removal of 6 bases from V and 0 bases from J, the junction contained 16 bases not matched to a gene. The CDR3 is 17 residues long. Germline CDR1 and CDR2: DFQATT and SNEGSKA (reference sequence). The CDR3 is CSAARGRGPHTSYEQYF. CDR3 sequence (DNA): TGCAGTGCGGCCCGGGGCAGGGGGCCGCATACCTCCTACGAGCAGTACTTC.

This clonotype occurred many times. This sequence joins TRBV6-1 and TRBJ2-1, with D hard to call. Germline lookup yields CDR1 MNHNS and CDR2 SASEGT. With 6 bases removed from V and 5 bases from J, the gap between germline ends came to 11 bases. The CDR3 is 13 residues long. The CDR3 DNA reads TGTGCCAGCAGCGCGAACCTTCACAATGAGCAGTTCTTC. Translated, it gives CASSANLHNEQFF.

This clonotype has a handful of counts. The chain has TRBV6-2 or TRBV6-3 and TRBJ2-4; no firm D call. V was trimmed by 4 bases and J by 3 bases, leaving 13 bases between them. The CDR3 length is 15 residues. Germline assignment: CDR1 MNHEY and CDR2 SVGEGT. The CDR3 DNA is TGTGCCAGCAGTTTCTTCATAGTGGACAAAAACATTCAGTACTTC. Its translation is CASSFFIVDKNIQYF.